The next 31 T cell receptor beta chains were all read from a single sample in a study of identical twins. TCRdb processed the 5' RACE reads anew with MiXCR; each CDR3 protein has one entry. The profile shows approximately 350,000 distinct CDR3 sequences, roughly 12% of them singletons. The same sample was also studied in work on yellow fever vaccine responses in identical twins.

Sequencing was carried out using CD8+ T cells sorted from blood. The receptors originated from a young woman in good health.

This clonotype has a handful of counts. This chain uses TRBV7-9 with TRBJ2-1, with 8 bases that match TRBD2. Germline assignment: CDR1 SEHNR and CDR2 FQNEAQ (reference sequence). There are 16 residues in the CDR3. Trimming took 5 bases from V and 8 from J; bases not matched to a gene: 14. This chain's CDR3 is CASSAGWAGGLYEQFF. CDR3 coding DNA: TGTGCCAGCAGCGCGGGATGGGCGGGGGGATTGTATGAGCAGTTCTTC.

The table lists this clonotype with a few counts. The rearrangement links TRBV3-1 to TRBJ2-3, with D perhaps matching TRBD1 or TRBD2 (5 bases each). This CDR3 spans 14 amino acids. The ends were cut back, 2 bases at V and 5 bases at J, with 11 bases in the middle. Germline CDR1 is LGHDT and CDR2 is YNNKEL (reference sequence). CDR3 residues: CASSQWGIGDTQYF. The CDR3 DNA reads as TGTGCCAGCAGCCAATGGGGGATCGGAGATACGCAGTATTTT.

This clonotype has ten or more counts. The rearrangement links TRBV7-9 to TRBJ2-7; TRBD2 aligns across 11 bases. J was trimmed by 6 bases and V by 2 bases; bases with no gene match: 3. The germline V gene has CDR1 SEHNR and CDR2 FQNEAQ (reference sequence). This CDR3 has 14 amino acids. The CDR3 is CASSLTTSGSEQYF. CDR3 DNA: TGTGCCAGCAGCTTAACCACTAGCGGGAGCGAGCAGTACTTC.

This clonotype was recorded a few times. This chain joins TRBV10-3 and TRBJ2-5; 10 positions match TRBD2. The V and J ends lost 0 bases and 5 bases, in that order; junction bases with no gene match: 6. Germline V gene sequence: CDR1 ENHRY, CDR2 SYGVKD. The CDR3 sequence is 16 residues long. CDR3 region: CAISESLAGAGETQYF. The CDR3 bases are TGTGCCATCAGTGAGTCCCTAGCGGGGGCCGGGGAGACCCAGTACTTC.

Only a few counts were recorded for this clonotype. The CDR3 here is CASSVEAQGADEQYF. The CDR3 DNA is TGTGCCAGCAGCGTAGAAGCGCAGGGAGCGGACGAGCAGTACTTC. The gene calls are TRBV9 and TRBJ2-7; D might be TRBD1 or TRBD2, each matching 5 bases. The V end was cut by 0 bases, the J end by 5 bases, with 15 bases between. Germline-derived CDR1 and CDR2 are SGDLS and YYNGEE. The CDR3 consists of 15 residues.

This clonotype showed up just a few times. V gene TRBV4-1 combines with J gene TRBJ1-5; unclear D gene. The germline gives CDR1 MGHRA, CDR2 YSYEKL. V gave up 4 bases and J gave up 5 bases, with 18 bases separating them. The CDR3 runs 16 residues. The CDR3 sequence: CASSPRSGSIDQPQHF. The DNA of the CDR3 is TGCGCCAGCAGCCCACGGTCGGGCAGCATAGATCAGCCCCAGCATTTT.

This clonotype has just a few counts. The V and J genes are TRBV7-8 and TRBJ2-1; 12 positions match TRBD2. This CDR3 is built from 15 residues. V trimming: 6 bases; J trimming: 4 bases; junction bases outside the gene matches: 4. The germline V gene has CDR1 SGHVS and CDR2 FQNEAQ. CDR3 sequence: CASRSTSGSYNEQFF. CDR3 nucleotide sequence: TGTGCCAGCAGGTCGACTAGCGGGAGTTACAATGAGCAGTTCTTC.

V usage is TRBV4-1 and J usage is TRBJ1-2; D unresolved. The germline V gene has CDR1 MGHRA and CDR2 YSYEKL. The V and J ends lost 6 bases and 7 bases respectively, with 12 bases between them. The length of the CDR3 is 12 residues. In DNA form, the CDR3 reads TGCGCCAGCAGGGCCGGGAGCTCTGGCTACACCTTC. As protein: CASRAGSSGYTF.

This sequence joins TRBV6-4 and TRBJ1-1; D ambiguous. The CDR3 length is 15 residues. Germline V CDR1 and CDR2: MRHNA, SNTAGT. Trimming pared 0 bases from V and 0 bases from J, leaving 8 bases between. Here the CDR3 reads CASSDSAGMNTEAFF. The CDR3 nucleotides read TGTGCCAGCAGTGACTCCGCAGGAATGAACACTGAAGCTTTCTTT.

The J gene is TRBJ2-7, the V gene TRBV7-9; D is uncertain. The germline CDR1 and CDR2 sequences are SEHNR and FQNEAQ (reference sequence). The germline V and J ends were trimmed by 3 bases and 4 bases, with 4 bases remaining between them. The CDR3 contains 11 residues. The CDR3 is CASSLLYEQYV. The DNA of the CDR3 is TGTGCCAGCAGCTTGCTTTACGAGCAGTACGTC.

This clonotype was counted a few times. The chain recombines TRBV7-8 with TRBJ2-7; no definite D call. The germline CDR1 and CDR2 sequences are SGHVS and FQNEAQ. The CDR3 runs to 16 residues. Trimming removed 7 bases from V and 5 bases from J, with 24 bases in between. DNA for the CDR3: TGTGCCAGCACCTCATTTGGGCCATCTAATAGTGACGAGCAGTACTTC. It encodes CASTSFGPSNSDEQYF.

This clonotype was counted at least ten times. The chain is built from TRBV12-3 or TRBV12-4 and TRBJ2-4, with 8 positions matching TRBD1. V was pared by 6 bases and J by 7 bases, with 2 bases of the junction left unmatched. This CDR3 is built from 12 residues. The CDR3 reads CASSRDRNIQYF. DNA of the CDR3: TGTGCCAGCAGCCGGGACAGGAACATTCAGTACTTC.

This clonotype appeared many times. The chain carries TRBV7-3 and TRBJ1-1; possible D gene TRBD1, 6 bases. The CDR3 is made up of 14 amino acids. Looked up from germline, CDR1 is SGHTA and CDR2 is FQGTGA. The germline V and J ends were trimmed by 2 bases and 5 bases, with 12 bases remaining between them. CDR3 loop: CASSLDGGLTEAFF. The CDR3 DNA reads TGTGCCAGCAGCTTAGATGGGGGGCTAACTGAAGCTTTCTTT. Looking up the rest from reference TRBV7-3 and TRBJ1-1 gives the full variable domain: GAGVSQTPSNKVTEKGKYVELRCDPISGHTALYWYRQSLGQGPEFLIYFQGTGAADDSGLPNDRFFAVRPEGSVSTLKIQRTERGDSAVYLCASSLDGGLTEAFFGQGTRLTVV.

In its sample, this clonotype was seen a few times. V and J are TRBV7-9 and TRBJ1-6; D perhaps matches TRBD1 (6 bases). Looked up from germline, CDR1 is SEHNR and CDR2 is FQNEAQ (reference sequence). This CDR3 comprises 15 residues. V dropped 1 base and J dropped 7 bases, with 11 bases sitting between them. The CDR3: CASSLGSGANSPLHF. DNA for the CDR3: TGTGCCAGCAGCTTAGGCTCAGGGGCAAATTCACCCCTCCACTTT.

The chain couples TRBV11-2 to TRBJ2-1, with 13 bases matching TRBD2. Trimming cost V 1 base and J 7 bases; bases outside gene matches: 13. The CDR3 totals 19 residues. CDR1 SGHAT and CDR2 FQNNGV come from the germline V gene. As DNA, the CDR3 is TGTGCCAGCAGCTTAGTGATGCCCGGGACTAGCGGGATAGTAAATGAGCAGTTCTTC. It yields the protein CASSLVMPGTSGIVNEQFF.

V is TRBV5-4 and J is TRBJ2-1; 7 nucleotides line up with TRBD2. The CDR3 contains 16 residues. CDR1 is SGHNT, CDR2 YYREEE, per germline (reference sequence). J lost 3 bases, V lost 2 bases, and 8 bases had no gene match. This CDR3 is CASSFRAGTSYNEQFF. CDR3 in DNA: TGTGCCAGCAGCTTTCGAGCGGGAACGAGCTACAATGAGCAGTTCTTC.

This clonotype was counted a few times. CDR3 region: CSACPVTSGRSKNIQYF. The CDR3 region has the DNA TGCAGTGCTTGCCCTGTGACTAGCGGGAGGTCCAAAAACATTCAGTACTTC. This chain uses TRBV20-1 with TRBJ2-4; TRBD2 matches 13 bases. J was trimmed by 2 bases and V by 5 bases; bases with no gene match: 9. Germline-derived CDR1 and CDR2 are DFQATT and SNEGSKA (reference sequence). CDR3 length equals 17 residues.

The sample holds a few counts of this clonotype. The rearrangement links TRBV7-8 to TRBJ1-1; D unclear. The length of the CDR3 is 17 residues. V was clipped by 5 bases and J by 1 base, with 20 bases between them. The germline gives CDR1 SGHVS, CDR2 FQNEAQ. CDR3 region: CASSPNGVYITNTEAFF. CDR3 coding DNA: TGTGCCAGCAGCCCCAATGGTGTTTACATCACGAACACTGAAGCTTTCTTT.

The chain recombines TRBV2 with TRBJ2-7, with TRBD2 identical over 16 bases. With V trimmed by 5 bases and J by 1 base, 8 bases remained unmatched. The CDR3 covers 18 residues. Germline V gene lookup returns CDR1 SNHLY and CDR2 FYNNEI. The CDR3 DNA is TGTGCCAGCAGTCCGGGACTAGCGGGAGGGCCGGGGTCCTACGAGCAGTACTTC. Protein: CASSPGLAGGPGSYEQYF.

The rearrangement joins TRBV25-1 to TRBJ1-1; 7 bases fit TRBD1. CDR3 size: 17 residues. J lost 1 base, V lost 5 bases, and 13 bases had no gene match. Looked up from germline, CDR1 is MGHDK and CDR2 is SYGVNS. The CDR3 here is CASSTGQTWVSNTEAFF. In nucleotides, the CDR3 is TGTGCCAGCAGTACGGGACAGACCTGGGTGTCGAACACTGAAGCTTTCTTT.

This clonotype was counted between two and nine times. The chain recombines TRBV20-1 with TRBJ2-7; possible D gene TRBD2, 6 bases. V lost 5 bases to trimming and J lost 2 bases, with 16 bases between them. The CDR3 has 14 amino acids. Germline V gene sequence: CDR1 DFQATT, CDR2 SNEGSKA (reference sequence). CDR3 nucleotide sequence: TGCAGTGCTGACAGCGGGCCCTCCGCCTACGAGCAGTACTTC. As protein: CSADSGPSAYEQYF.

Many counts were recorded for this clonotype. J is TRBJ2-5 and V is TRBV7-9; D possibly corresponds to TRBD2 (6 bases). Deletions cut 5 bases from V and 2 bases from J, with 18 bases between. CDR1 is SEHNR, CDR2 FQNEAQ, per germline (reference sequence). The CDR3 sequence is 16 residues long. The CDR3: CASSNTRVGGQETQYF. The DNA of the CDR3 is TGTGCCAGCAGCAATACACGGGTTGGGGGGCAAGAGACCCAGTACTTC.

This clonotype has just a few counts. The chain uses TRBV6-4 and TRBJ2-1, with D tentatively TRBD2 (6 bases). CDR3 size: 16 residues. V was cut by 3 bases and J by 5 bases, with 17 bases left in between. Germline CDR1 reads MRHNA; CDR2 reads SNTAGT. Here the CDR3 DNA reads TGTGCCAGCAGTGAGGTAACGGGCGGGGATCACAATGAGCAGTTCTTC. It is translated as CASSEVTGGDHNEQFF.

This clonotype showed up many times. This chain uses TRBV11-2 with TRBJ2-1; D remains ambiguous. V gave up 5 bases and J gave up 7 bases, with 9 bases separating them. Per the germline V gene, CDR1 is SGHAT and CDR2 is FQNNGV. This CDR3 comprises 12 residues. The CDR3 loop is CASSETSNEQFF. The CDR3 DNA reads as TGTGCCAGCAGCGAGACCAGTAATGAGCAGTTCTTC.

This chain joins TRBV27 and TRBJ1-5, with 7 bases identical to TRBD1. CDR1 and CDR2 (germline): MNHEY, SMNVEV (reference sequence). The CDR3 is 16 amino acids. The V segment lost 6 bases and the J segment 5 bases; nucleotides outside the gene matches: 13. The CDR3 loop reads CASRQQGLLWDQPQHF. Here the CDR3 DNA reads TGTGCCAGCAGGCAACAGGGGTTGCTGTGGGATCAGCCCCAGCATTTT.

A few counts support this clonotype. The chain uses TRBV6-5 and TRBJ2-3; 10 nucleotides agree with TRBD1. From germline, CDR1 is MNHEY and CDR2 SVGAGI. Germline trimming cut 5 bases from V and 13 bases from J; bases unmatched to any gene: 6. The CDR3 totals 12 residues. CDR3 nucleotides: TGTGCCAGCAGTGCCGGGACAGGGGAGGAGTATTTT. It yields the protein CASSAGTGEEYF.

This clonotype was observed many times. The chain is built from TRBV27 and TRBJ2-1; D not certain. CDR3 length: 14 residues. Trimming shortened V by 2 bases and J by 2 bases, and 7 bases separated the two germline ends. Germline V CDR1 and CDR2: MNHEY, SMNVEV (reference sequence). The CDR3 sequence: CASSLSEAYNEQFF. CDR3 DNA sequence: TGTGCCAGCAGTTTAAGTGAGGCCTACAATGAGCAGTTCTTC.

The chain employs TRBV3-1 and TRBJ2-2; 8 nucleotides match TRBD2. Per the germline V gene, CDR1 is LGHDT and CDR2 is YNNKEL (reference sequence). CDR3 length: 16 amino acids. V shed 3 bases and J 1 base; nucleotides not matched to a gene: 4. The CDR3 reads CASSQVAGRNTGELFF. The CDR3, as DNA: TGTGCCAGCAGCCAGGTAGCGGGGAGGAACACCGGGGAGCTGTTTTTT.

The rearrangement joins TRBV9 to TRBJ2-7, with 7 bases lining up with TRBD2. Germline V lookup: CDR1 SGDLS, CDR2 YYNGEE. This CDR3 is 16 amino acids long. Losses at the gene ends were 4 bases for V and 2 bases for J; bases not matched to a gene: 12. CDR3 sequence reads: CASSPRGAGDTYEQYF. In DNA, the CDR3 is TGTGCCAGCAGCCCCCGTGGGGCGGGAGACACCTACGAGCAGTACTTC.

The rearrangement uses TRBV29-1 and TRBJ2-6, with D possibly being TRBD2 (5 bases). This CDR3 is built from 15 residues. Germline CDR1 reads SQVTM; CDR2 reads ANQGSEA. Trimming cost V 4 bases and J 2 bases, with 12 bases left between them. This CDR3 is CSVAIGGTGANVLTF. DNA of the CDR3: TGCAGCGTTGCGATAGGAGGAACTGGGGCCAACGTCCTGACTTTC.

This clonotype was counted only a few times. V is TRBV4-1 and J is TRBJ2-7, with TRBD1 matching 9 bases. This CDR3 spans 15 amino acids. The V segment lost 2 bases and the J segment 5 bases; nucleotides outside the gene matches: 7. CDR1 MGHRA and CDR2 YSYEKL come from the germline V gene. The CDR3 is CASSQSRDREDEQYF. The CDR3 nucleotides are TGCGCCAGCAGCCAATCCCGGGACAGGGAGGACGAGCAGTACTTC.